This T cell receptor (beta chain) was profiled in a study of CDR3 diversity in severe acne. V was cut by 8 bases and J by 2 bases, with 13 bases left in between. From germline, CDR1 is SEHNR and CDR2 FQNEAQ (reference sequence). The CDR3 totals 13 residues. MiXCR, run by TCRdb on the PCR reads, gives a single entry per CDR3 protein. The sample records more than 80,000 distinct CDR3 sequences, 45% to 55% being singletons. The receptor was derived from a male donor with severe acne vulgaris. This chain connects TRBV7-9 to TRBJ2-7, with TRBD2 as a possible D gene (5 bases). Sequences were obtained from blood. The CDR3 sequence: CASEGDGAYEQYF. CDR3 sequence (DNA): TGTGCCAGCGAGGGAGACGGGGCCTACGAGCAGTACTTC.